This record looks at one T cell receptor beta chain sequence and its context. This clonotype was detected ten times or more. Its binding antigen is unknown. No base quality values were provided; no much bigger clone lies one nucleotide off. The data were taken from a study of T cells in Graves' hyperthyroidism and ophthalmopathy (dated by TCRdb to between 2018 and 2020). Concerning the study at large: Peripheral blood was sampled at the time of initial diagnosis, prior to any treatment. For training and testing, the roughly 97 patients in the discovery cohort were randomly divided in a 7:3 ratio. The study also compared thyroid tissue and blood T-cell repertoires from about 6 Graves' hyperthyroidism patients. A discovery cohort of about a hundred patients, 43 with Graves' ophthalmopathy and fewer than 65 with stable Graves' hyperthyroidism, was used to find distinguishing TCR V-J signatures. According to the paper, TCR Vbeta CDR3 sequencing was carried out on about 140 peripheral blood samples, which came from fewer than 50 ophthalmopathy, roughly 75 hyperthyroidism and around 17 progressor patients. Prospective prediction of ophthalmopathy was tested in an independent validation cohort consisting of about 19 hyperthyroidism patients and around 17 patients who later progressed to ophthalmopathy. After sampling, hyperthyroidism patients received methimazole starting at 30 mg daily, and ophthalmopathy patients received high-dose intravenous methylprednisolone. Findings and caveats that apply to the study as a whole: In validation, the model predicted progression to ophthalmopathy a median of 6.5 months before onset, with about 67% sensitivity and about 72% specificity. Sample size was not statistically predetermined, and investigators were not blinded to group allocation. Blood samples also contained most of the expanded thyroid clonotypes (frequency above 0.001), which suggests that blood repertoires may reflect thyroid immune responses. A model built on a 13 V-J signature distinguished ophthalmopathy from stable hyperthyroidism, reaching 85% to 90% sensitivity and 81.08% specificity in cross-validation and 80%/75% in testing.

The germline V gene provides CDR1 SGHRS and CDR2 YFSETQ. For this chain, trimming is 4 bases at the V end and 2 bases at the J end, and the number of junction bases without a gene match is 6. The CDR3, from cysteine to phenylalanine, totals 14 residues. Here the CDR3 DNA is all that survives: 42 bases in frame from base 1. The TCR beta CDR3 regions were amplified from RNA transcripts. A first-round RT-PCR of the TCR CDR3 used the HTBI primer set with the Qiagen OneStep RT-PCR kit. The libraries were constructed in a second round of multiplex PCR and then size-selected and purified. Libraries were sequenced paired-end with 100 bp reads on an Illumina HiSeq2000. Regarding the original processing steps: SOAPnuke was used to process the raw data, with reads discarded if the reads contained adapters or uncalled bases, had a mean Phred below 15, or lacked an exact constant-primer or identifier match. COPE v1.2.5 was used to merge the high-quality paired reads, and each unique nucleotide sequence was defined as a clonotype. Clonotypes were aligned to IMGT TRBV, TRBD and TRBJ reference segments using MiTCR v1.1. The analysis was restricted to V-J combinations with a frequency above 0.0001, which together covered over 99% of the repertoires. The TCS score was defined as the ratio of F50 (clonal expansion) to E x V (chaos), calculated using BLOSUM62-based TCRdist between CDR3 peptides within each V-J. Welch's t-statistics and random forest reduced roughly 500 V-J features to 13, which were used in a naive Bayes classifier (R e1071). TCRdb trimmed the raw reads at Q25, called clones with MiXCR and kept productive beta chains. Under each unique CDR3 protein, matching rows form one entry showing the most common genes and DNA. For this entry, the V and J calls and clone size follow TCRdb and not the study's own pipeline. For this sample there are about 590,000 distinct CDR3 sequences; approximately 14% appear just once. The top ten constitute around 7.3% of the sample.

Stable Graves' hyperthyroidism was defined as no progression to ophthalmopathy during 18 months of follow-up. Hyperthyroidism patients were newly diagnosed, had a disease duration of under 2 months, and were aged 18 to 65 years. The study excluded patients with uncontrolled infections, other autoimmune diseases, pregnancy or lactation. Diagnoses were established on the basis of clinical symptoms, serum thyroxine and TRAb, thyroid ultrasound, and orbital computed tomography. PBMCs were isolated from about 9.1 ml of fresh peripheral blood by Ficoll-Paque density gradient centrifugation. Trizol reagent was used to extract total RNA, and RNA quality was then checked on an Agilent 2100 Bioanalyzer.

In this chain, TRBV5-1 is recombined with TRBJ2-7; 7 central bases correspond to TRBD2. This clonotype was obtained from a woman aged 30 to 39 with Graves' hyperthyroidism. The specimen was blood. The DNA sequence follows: TGCGCCAGCAGCCCCGGACTAGAGACCTACGAGCAGTACTTC. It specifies CASSPGLETYEQYF.